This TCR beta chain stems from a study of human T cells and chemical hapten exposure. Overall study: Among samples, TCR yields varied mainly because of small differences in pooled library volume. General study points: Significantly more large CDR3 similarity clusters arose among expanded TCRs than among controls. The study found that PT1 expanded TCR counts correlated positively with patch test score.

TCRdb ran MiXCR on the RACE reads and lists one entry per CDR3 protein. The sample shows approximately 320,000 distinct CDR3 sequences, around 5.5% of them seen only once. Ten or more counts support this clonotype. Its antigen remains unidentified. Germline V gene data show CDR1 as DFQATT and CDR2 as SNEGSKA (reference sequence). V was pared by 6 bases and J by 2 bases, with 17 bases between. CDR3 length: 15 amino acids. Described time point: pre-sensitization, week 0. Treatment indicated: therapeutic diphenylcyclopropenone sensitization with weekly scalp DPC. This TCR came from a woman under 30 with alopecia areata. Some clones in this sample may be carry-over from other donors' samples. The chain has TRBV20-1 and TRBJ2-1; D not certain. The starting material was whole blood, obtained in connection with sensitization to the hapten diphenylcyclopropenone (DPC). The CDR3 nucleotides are TGCAGTGCGCCATACCGGGTGCCCGCCTACAATGAGCAGTTCTTC. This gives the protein CSAPYRVPAYNEQFF.